The present entry profiles one T cell receptor (beta chain) with its context. Its cognate antigen is unknown. Germline trimming cut 3 bases from V and 5 bases from J; bases unmatched to any gene: 4. The CDR3 spans 14 residues. Per the germline V gene, CDR1 is GTSNPN and CDR2 is SVGIG (reference sequence). This sample was taken from a study of T cell responses to AZD1222 COVID-19 vaccine. The protocol was immunoSEQ multiplex PCR, while the TCRdb copy is restricted to in-frame clones and leaves out a portion. The data show 200,000 or so clones, 85% to 95% seen once. General study findings and limits: Researchers report vaccine-associated CD4 TCRs spanning spike, with dominance at 160-218 and 743-854. Regions left unmutated in variants are reportedly the target of nearly half of spike-specific TCRs. Clonal diversity was possibly underestimated; the donors were predominantly white British and more often female.

The chain uses TRBV30 and TRBJ2-2, with 9 bases lining up with TRBD2. Sequenced material: peripheral blood, taken on day 0 of AZD1222 vaccination. The sequence came from an adult in good health. CDR3 loop: CAWRVSGGTGELFF. In DNA form, the CDR3 reads TGTGCCTGGAGGGTTAGCGGGGGTACCGGGGAGCTGTTTTTT.